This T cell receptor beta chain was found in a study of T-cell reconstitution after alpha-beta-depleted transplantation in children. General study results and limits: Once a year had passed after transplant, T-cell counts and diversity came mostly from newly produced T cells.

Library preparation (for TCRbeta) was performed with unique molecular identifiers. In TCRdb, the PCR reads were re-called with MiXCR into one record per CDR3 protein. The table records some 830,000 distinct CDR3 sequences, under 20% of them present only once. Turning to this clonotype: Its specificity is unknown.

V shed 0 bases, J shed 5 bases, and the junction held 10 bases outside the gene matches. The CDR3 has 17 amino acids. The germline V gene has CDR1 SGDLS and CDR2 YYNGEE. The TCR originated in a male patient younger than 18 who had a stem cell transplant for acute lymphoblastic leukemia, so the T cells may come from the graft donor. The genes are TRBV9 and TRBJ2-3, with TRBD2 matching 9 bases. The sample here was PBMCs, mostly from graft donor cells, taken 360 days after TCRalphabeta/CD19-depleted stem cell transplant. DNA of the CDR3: TGTGCCAGCAGCGTAGTGTTCGCGGGAGGGGTACAAGATACGCAGTATTTT. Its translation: CASSVVFAGGVQDTQYF. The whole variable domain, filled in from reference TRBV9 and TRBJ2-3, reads DSGVTQTPKHLITATGQRVTLRCSPRSGDLSVYWYQQSLDQGLQFLIQYYNGEERAKGNILERFSAQQFPDLHSELNLSSLELGDSALYFCASSVVFAGGVQDTQYFGPGTRLTVL.